These 14 T cell receptor beta chains share one sample of origin, sequenced in a study of shared clonotypes between healthy human individuals. Generated by immunoSEQ multiplex PCR, the TCRdb table keeps only in-frame clones and is missing some. The sample has under 2,000,000 clones; over 85% are singletons. CD45RO negativity and positive selection for CCR7 defined naive CD8 cells, a population that excluded terminally differentiated effector memory CD45RA+ cells. Input material: naive CD8+ T cells sorted from blood. Receptor source: a man younger than 30 in good health.

The chain combines TRBV5-1 with TRBJ1-6, with D hard to call. CDR1 is SGHRS and CDR2 is YFSETQ in the germline V gene. Trimming took 1 base from V and 0 from J, leaving 8 bases between them. This CDR3 has 16 residues. CDR3 in amino acids: CASSLNYPSYNSPLHF. Written as DNA, the CDR3 is TGCGCCAGCAGCTTGAATTACCCCTCCTATAATTCACCCCTCCACTTT.

Of note for this clone: Other DNA sequences within the sample encode an identical CDR3. The chain joins TRBV5-1 to TRBJ2-7, with D unclear. CDR3 length: 13 amino acids. The germline gives CDR1 SGHRS, CDR2 YFSETQ. Deletions cut 2 bases from V and 0 bases from J, with 6 bases between. The CDR3 sequence is CASSFGSSYEQYF. As DNA, the CDR3 is TGCGCCAGCAGCTTCGGTTCCTCCTACGAGCAGTACTTC.

This rearrangement joins TRBV4-1 to TRBJ2-5; the D is unclear. This CDR3 is 17 amino acids long. Germline-derived CDR1 and CDR2 are MGHRA and YSYEKL. Between the trimmed V and J ends, which lost 0 bases and 1 base, there was a span of 15 bases. The CDR3 spells CASSQEDGGIGQETQYF. The CDR3 nucleotides read TGCGCCAGCAGCCAAGAAGACGGCGGAATTGGCCAAGAGACCCAGTACTTC.

The chain combines TRBV2 with TRBJ1-5, with TRBD1 matching 7 bases. V shed 3 bases, J shed 6 bases, and the junction held 5 bases outside the gene matches. Per the germline V gene, CDR1 is SNHLY and CDR2 is FYNNEI. The CDR3 consists of 14 residues. The CDR3, as DNA: TGTGCCAGCAGTGAGCCAGGGGGGATTCAGCCCCAGCATTTT. As protein: CASSEPGGIQPQHF.

In regard to this clone: Different DNA sequences within this sample yield the same CDR3. The CDR3 DNA sequence: TGTGCCAGCAGTTTTCGGGGGCACGAGCAGTACTTC. This translates into CASSFRGHEQYF. The rearrangement joins TRBV28 to TRBJ2-7; D assignment may be TRBD1 or TRBD2 (6 bases each). CDR1 is MDHEN, CDR2 SYDVKM, per germline. Trimming removed 3 bases from V and 5 bases from J, with 8 bases in between. This CDR3 is built from 12 residues.

This clone was counted a few times. The chain carries TRBV27 and TRBJ1-2; no clear D. The germline gives CDR1 MNHEY, CDR2 SMNVEV (reference sequence). This CDR3 is 13 amino acids long. V gave up 0 bases and J gave up 7 bases, with 9 bases separating them. The CDR3 is CASSLSAFSGYTF. Written as DNA, the CDR3 is TGTGCCAGCAGTTTATCTGCTTTTAGTGGCTACACCTTC.

Note on this clone: The identical CDR3 is also encoded by other nucleotide sequences in the sample. The chain links TRBV27 to TRBJ2-4, with a possible D match to TRBD2 (6 bases). This CDR3 has 14 amino acids. The germline V gene has CDR1 MNHEY and CDR2 SMNVEV (reference sequence). Between the trimmed V and J ends, which lost 0 bases and 3 bases, there was a span of 6 bases. The CDR3 here is CASSLSGGKNIQYF. As DNA, the CDR3 is TGTGCCAGCAGTTTATCCGGGGGCAAAAACATTCAGTACTTC.

The table lists this clone with a count of one. The same CDR3 also results from other DNA sequences found in this sample. The J gene is TRBJ2-7, the V gene TRBV5-1; 8 bases align to TRBD1. This CDR3 is built from 15 residues. Germline V lookup: CDR1 SGHRS, CDR2 YFSETQ. With V trimmed by 0 bases and J by 1 base, 3 bases remained unmatched. DNA of the CDR3: TGCGCCAGCAGCTTGGCTGGGACAGGATCCTACGAGCAGTACTTC. Amino acid sequence: CASSLAGTGSYEQYF.

The J gene is TRBJ2-7, the V gene TRBV27; TRBD2 agrees at 12 bases. This CDR3 contains 13 residues. Germline CDR1 is MNHEY and CDR2 is SMNVEV (reference sequence). Trimming removed 9 bases from V and 4 bases from J; junction bases left unmatched: 4. In DNA form, the CDR3 reads TGTGCCAGTCGAACTAGCGGGAGGTACGAGCAGTACTTC. Translating it yields CASRTSGRYEQYF.

The rearrangement uses TRBV10-2 and TRBJ2-1, with 8 bases identical to TRBD2. Germline V gives CDR1 WSHSY, CDR2 SAAADI. The CDR3 sequence is 14 residues long. The J segment lost 5 bases and the V segment lost 7 bases, leaving 7 bases of the junction unmatched. The CDR3 sequence: CASTWRGANNEQFF. CDR3 coding DNA: TGCGCCAGCACCTGGCGGGGGGCGAACAATGAGCAGTTCTTC.

The chain uses TRBV6-5 and TRBJ1-2; D gene unclear. Germline V gives CDR1 MNHEY, CDR2 SVGAGI. V was cut by 5 bases and J by 12 bases, with 13 bases left in between. The CDR3 is made up of 11 amino acids. DNA of the CDR3: TGTGCCAGCAGTGAAAGCCCGAAGGACACCTTC. Encoded protein: CASSESPKDTF.

CDR3 in DNA: TGTGCCAGCAGCGGACAGGGTCATAGCACAGATACGCAGTATTTT. Protein product: CASSGQGHSTDTQYF. The chain combines TRBV9 with TRBJ2-3; 7 nucleotides agree with TRBD1. V lost 3 bases, J lost 0 bases, and 4 bases stayed unmatched. The CDR3 consists of 15 residues. Germline lookup yields CDR1 SGDLS and CDR2 YYNGEE.

The chain employs TRBV30 and TRBJ2-7; D uncertain. The CDR3 totals 12 residues. Germline V gives CDR1 GTSNPN, CDR2 SVGIG (reference sequence). V lost 3 bases and J 3 bases, leaving 9 bases between the germline ends. The CDR3 loop is CAWSASIYEQYF. The CDR3 DNA follows: TGTGCCTGGAGCGCCTCGATCTACGAGCAGTACTTC.

As regards this clone: The same CDR3 is also encoded by other DNA sequences in this sample. This rearrangement joins TRBV14 to TRBJ1-2, with 7 nucleotides matching TRBD1. CDR3 length equals 11 residues. Germline trimming cut 4 bases from V and 7 bases from J; bases unmatched to any gene: 0. In germline, CDR1 is SGHDN, CDR2 FVKESK. The CDR3 protein is CASSPGGGYTF. The CDR3, as DNA: TGTGCCAGCAGCCCAGGGGGTGGCTACACCTTC.